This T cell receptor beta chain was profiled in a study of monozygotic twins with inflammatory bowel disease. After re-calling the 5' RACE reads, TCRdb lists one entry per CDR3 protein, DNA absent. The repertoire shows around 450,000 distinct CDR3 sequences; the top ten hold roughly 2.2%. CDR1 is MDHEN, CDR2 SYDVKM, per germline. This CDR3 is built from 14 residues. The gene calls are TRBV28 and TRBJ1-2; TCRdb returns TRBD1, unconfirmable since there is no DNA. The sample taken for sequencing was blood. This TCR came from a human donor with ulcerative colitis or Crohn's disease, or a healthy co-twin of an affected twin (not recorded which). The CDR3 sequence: CASSPLDSFYGYTF.